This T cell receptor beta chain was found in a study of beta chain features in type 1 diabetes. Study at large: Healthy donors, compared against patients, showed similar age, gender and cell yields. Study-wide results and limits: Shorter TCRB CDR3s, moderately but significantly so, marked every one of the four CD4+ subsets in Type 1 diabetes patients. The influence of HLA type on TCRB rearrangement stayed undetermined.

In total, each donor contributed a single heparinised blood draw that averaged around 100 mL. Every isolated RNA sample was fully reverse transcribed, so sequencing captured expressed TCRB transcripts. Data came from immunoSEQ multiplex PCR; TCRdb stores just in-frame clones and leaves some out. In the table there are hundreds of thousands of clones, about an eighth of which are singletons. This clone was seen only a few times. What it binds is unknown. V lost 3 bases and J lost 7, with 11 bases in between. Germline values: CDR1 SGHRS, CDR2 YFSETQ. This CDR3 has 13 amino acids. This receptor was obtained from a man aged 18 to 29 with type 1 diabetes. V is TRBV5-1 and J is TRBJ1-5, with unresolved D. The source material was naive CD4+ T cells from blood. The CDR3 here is CASSSSGGQPQHF. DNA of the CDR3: TGCGCCAGCAGCTCTTCCGGCGGACAGCCCCAGCATTTT.